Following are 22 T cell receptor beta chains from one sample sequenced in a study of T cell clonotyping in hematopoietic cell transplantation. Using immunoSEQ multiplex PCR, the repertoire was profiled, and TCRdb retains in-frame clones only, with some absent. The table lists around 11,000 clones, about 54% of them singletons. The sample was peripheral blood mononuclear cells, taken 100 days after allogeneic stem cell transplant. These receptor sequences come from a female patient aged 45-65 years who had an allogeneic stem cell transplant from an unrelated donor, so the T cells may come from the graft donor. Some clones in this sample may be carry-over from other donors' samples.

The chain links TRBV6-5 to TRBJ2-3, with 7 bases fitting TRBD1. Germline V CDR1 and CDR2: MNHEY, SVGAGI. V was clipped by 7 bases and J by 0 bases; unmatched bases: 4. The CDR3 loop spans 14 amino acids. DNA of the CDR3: TGTGCCAGCAAACCGGGACAGAGCACAGATACGCAGTATTTT. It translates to CASKPGQSTDTQYF.

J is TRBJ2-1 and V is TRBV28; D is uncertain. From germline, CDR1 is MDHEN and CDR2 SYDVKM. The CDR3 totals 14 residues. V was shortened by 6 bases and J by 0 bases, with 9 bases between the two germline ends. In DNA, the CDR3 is TGTGCCAGCAGCTTGGACCCCTCCTACAATGAGCAGTTCTTC. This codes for CASSLDPSYNEQFF.

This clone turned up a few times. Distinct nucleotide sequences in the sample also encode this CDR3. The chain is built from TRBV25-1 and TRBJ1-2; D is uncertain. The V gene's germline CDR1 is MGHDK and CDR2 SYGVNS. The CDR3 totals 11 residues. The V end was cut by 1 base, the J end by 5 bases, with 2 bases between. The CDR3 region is CASSESYGYTF. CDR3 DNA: TGTGCCAGCAGTGAATCTTATGGCTACACCTTC.

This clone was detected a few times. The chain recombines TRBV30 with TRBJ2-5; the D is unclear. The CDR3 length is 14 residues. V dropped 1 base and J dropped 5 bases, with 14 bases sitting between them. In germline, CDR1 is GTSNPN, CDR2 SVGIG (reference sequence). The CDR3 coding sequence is TGTGCCTGGAGTGACCGGCGCTTTGGGGAGACCCAGTACTTC. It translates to CAWSDRRFGETQYF. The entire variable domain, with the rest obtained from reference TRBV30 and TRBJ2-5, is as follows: SQTIHQWPATLVQPVGSPLSLECTVEGTSNPNLYWYRQAAGRGLQLLFYSVGIGQISSEVPQNLSASRPQDRQFILSSKKLLLSDSGFYLCAWSDRRFGETQYFGPGTRLLVL.

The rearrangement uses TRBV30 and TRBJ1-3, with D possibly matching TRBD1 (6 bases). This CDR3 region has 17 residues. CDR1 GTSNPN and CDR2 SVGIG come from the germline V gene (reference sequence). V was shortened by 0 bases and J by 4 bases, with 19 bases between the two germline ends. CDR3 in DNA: TGTGCCTGGAGTGTACCCCTCCGGGGGACACGCGGAAACACCATATATTTT. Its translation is CAWSVPLRGTRGNTIYF.

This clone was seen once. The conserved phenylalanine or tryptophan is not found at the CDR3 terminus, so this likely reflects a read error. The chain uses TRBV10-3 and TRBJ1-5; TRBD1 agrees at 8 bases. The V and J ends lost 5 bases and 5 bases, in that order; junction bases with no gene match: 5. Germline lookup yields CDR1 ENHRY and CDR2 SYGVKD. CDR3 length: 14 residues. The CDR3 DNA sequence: TGTGCCATCAGTCAGACAGGGGATGATCAGCCCCAGCATCTT. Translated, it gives CAISQTGDDQPQHL.

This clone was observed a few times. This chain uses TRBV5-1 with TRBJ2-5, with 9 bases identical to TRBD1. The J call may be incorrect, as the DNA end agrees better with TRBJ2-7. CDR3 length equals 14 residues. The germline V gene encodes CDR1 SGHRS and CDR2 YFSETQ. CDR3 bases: TGCGCCAGCAGCTTGGCCGGGACAGGGTCCGAGCAGTACTTC. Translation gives CASSLAGTGSEQYF.

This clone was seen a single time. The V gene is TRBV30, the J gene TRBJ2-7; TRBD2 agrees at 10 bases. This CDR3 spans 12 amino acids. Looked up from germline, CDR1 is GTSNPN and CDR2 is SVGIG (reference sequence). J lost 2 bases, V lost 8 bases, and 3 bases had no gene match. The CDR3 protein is CAGTSATYEQYF. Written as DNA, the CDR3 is TGTGCCGGGACTAGCGCAACCTACGAGCAGTACTTC. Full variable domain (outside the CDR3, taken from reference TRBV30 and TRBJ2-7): SQTIHQWPATLVQPVGSPLSLECTVEGTSNPNLYWYRQAAGRGLQLLFYSVGIGQISSEVPQNLSASRPQDRQFILSSKKLLLSDSGFYLCAGTSATYEQYFGPGTRLTVT.

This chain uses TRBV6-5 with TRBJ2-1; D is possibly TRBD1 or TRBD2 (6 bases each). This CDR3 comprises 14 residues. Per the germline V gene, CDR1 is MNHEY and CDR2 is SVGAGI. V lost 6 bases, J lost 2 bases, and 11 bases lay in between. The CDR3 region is CASRRGRPYNEQFF. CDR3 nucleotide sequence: TGTGCCAGCAGACGGGGGCGCCCCTACAATGAGCAGTTCTTC.

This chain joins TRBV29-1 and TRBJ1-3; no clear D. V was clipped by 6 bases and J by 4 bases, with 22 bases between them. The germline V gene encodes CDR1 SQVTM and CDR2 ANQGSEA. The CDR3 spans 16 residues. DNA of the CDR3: TGCAGCGTCACCCCCTCAGACCCACGCTCAGGAAACACCATATATTTT. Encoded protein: CSVTPSDPRSGNTIYF.

This CDR3 reads CAWSVGAATGELFF. The DNA of the CDR3 is TGTGCCTGGAGTGTTGGAGCGGCAACCGGGGAGCTGTTTTTT. The chain combines TRBV30 with TRBJ2-2, with a tentative D call TRBD2 (5 bases). CDR1 and CDR2 (germline): GTSNPN, SVGIG (reference sequence). The CDR3 spans 14 residues. Between the trimmed V and J ends, which lost 0 bases and 5 bases, there was a span of 10 bases. The complete variable domain, with remaining parts taken from reference TRBV30 and TRBJ2-2, reads SQTIHQWPATLVQPVGSPLSLECTVEGTSNPNLYWYRQAAGRGLQLLFYSVGIGQISSEVPQNLSASRPQDRQFILSSKKLLLSDSGFYLCAWSVGAATGELFFGEGSRLTVL.

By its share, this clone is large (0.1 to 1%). The CDR3 loop reads CASSVGVDYDSYTF. In nucleotides, the CDR3 is TGTGCCAGCAGTGTAGGGGTAGACTACGATAGCTACACCTTC. V and J are TRBV2 and TRBJ1-2; tentatively, D is TRBD1 (5 bases). V dropped 4 bases and J dropped 9 bases, with 18 bases sitting between them. The germline V gene has CDR1 SNHLY and CDR2 FYNNEI. The length of the CDR3 is 14 residues.

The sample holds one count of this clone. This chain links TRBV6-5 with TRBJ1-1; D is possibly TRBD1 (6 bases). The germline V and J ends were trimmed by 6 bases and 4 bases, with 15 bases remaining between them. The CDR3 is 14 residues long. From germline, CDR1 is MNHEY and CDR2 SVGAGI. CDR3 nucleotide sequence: TGTGCCAGCAGACGTCAGGGGTATGGCACTGAAGCTTTCTTT. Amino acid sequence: CASRRQGYGTEAFF.

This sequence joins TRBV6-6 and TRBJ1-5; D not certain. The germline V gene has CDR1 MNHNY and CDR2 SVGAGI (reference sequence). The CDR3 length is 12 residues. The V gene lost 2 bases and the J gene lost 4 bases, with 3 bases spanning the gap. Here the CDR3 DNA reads TGTGCCAGCAGTTACGGAAATCAGCCCCAGCATTTT. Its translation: CASSYGNQPQHF.

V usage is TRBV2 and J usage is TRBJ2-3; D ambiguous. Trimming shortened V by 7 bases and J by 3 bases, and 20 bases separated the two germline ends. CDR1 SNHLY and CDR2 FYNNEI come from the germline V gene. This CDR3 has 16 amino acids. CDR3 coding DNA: TGTGCCAGCACCACCTCGTTGGCCCAACGGACAGATACGCAGTATTTT. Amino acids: CASTTSLAQRTDTQYF.

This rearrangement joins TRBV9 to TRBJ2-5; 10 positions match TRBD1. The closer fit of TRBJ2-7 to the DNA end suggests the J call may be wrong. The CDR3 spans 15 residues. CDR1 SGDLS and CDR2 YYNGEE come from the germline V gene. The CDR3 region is CASSLGQGGTYEQYF. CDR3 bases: TGTGCCAGCAGCTTAGGACAGGGGGGGACCTACGAGCAGTACTTC.

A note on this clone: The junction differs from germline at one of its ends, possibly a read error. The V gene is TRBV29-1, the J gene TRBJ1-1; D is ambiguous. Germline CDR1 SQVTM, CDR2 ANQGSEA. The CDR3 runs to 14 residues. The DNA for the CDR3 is TGCAGCGCTGAAGGTGGATATCGGATCACTGAAGCTTTCTTT. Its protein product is CSAEGGYRITEAFF.

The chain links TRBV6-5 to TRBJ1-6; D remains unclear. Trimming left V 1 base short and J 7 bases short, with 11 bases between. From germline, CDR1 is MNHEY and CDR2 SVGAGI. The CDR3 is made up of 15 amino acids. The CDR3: CASSYLKLKNSPLHF. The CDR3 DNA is TGTGCCAGCAGTTACTTGAAATTGAAGAATTCACCCCTCCACTTT.

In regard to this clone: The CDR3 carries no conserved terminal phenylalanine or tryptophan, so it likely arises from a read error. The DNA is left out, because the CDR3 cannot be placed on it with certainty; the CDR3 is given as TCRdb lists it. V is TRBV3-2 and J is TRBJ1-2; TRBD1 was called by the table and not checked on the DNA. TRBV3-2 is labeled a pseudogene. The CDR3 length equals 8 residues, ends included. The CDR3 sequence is CASSPLRG.

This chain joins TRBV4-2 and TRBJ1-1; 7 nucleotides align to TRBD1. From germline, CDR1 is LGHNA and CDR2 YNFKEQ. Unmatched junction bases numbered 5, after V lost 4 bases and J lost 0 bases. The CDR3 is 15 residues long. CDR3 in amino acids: CASSLGQALNTEAFF. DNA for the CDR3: TGTGCCAGCAGCCTCGGACAGGCCTTGAACACTGAAGCTTTCTTT.

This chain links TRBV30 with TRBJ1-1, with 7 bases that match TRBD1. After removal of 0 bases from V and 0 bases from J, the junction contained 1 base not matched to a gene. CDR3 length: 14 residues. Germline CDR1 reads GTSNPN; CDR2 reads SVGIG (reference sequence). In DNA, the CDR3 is TGTGCCTGGAGTGTACAGGGGCTGAACACTGAAGCTTTCTTT. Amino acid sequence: CAWSVQGLNTEAFF.

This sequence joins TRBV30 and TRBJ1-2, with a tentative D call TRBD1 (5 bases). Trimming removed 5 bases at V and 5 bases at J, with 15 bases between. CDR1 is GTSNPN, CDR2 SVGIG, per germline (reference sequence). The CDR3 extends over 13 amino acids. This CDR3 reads CAWRQLRGYGYTF. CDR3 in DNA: TGTGCCTGGCGACAGTTGCGCGGGTATGGCTACACCTTC.